The rows below give T cell receptor beta chains drawn from one sample of a study of shared clonotypes between healthy human individuals. Sequenced by immunoSEQ multiplex PCR; TCRdb stores in-frame clones only, minus some. The table has some 2.4 million clones, 93% seen once. What was sequenced was naive CD4+ T cells from PBMCs. These TCRs come from a man younger than 30 in good health. Some clones in this sample may be carry-over from other donors' samples. The CDR3 runs from the conserved cysteine through the conserved F or W. D genes are given only for firm matches. Rows give clone size only sometimes, using once, few, many, or a class for an expanded clone.

V	J	size	D	DNA	CDR3
TRBV19	TRBJ1-1	-	-	TGTGCCAGTACAACCCCGGGGGGGCGGGGTAGCACTGAAGCTTTCTTT	CASTTPGGRGSTEAFF
TRBV2	TRBJ2-1	-	-	TGTGCCAGCAGACGACAGGTCGGGAATGAGCAGTTCTTC	CASRRQVGNEQFF
TRBV6-1	TRBJ2-3	-	-	TGTGCCAGCAGTGGAACGGGTCGGGATACGCAGTATTTT	CASSGTGRDTQYF
TRBV19	TRBJ1-5	-	TRBD1	TGTGCCAGTAGTATTTGGGACAGGGGGTATCAGCCCCAGCATTTT	CASSIWDRGYQPQHF
TRBV28	TRBJ2-1	-	TRBD2	TGTGCCAGCAGTTTATGGACCCTCTTTAGCGGGAGGGGAACGAATGAGCAGTTCTTC	CASSLWTLFSGRGTNEQFF
TRBV4-1	TRBJ2-3	-	TRBD2	TGCGCCAGCAAGATACTAGCGGGAGCCCTCACAGATACGCAGTATTTT	CASKILAGALTDTQYF
TRBV6-1	TRBJ2-5	once	-	TGTGCCAGCAGTGAGAGTATGGAAGAGACCCAGTACTTC	CASSESMEETQYF
TRBV28	TRBJ1-1	once	-	TGTGCCAGCAGTCTCAACAGGAACACTGAAGCTTTCTTT	CASSLNRNTEAFF
TRBV9	TRBJ2-7	-	TRBD2	TGTGCCAGCAGCCCCCGGGGGGGGAGCTACGAGCAGTACTTC	CASSPRGGSYEQYF
TRBV29-1	TRBJ2-1	once	-	TGCAGCCCTGCATCAGTTAATGAGCAGTTCTTC	CSPASVNEQFF
TRBV7-3	TRBJ2-2	-	-	TGTGCCAGCAGCTTAGGAGGGAGTACGAACACCGGGGAGCTGTTTTTT	CASSLGGSTNTGELFF
TRBV18	TRBJ2-7	-	TRBD2	TGTGCCAGCTCACCAACTAGCGGAGCGGCCTACGAGCAGTACTTC	CASSPTSGAAYEQYF
TRBV30	TRBJ1-2	-	-	TGTGCCTGGAGGTTGGGGGGCTTGGGCTATGGCTACACCTTC	CAWRLGGLGYGYTF
TRBV9	TRBJ2-1	once	-	TGTGCCAGCAGCGTACTAGGGAGTCCGAATGAGCAGTTCTTC	CASSVLGSPNEQFF
TRBV2	TRBJ2-3	-	-	TGTGCCAGCAGTGGCGGGGTTTGGGCAGATACGCAGTATTTT	CASSGGVWADTQYF
TRBV11-2	TRBJ2-7	-	-	TGTGCCAGCAGTCATCCCGGCACGGGAAAGCAGTACTTC	CASSHPGTGKQYF
TRBV7-9	TRBJ1-1	-	-	TGTGCCAGCACCTTAACGTCGGGGGCTCAAGTAATTAACACTGAAGCTTTCTTT	CASTLTSGAQVINTEAFF
TRBV2	TRBJ2-7	-	-	TGTGCCAGCAGCAAGGGGAGGGAGGGGGCCTACGAGCAGTACTTC	CASSKGREGAYEQYF
TRBV6-1	TRBJ2-3	once	-	TGTGCCAGCAGTGATCAAGCGGTGGGACTTACGCAGTATTTT	CASSDQAVGLTQYF
TRBV30	TRBJ1-4	-	TRBD1	TGTGCCTGGACCAGGGGGACTAATGAAAAACTGTTTTTT	CAWTRGTNEKLFF
TRBV5-1	TRBJ1-6	-	-	TGCGCCAGCAGCCCCGGGACGGTAAATTCACCCCTCCACTTT	CASSPGTVNSPLHF
TRBV7-8	TRBJ1-4	-	-	TGTGCCAGCAGACCCGGGACGGCCGAAGAAAAACTGTTTTTT	CASRPGTAEEKLFF
TRBV2	TRBJ2-4	-	-	TGTGCCAGCAGTGATAGCCAAACGAGGTACTTC	CASSDSQTRYF
TRBV9	TRBJ1-2	-	-	TGTGCCAGCAGTCCAGGAGACCGCGCGGGGACTAACTATGGCTACACCTTC	CASSPGDRAGTNYGYTF
TRBV29-1	TRBJ1-1	-	-	TGCAGCGTTGAGGAGGGGCCGCGTGGGGGAACTGAAGCTTTCTTT	CSVEEGPRGGTEAFF
TRBV7-9	TRBJ2-7	-	TRBD1	TGTGCCAGCAGCCAATACTCCGGGACAGGGGACTACGAGCAGTACTTC	CASSQYSGTGDYEQYF
TRBV18	TRBJ1-5	-	-	TGTGCCAGCTCACCTGAGGGCTTAGGCAATCAGCCCCAGCATTTT	CASSPEGLGNQPQHF